Shown below are 15 T cell receptor beta chains from a single sample sequenced in a study of T cells in Graves' hyperthyroidism and ophthalmopathy. The CDR3 regions of TCR beta were amplified from RNA transcripts. A first-round RT-PCR of the TCR CDR3 used the HTBI primer set. MiXCR was run by TCRdb on the multiplex PCR reads, yielding one entry per CDR3 protein. The sample consists of hundreds of thousands of distinct CDR3 sequences, 35% to 40% of them appearing once. The sequenced material came from blood. The receptors shown here come from a man between 18 and 29 years old with Graves' hyperthyroidism.

The chain couples TRBV5-4 to TRBJ2-2; no clear D gene. Germline CDR1 and CDR2: SGHNT and YYREEE (reference sequence). V dropped 0 bases and J dropped 4 bases, with 7 bases sitting between them. This CDR3 is 14 amino acids long. The CDR3 sequence is CASSLEVGTGELFF. The DNA for the CDR3 is TGTGCCAGCAGCTTGGAGGTCGGCACCGGGGAGCTGTTTTTT. The full variable domain, completed using reference TRBV5-4 and TRBJ2-2, is ETGVTQSPTHLIKTRGQQVTLRCSSQSGHNTVSWYQQALGQGPQFIFQYYREEENGRGNFPPRFSGLQFPNYSSELNVNALELDDSALYLCASSLEVGTGELFFGEGSRLTVL.

This chain uses TRBV4-1 with TRBJ2-5; 7 bases are a match to TRBD2. V lost 0 bases to trimming and J lost 6 bases; unmatched junction nucleotides: 4. The CDR3 contains 14 residues. Germline lookup yields CDR1 MGHRA and CDR2 YSYEKL. CDR3 region: CASSQEKGGKTQYF. For the CDR3, the DNA is TGCGCCAGCAGCCAAGAGAAGGGAGGGAAGACCCAGTACTTC.

A few counts support this clonotype. The rearrangement joins TRBV19 to TRBJ1-1; D might be TRBD1 (6 bases). CDR1 is LNHDA and CDR2 is SQIVND in the germline V gene (reference sequence). The V end was cut by 4 bases, the J end by 1 base, with 13 bases between. The length of the CDR3 is 15 residues. CDR3 DNA sequence: TGTGCCAGTAGTAAGCTACAGGGCCCGAACACTGAAGCTTTCTTT. This translates into CASSKLQGPNTEAFF.

V gene TRBV5-1 combines with J gene TRBJ2-7; possible D gene TRBD2, 6 bases. Trimming left V 4 bases short and J 6 bases short, with 17 bases between. CDR1 SGHRS and CDR2 YFSETQ come from the germline V gene. The CDR3 spans 14 residues. The CDR3 region has the DNA TGCGCCAGCAGCCGGGAGAGGGGAGGAGGCGAGCAGTACTTC. Residues: CASSRERGGGEQYF.

V usage is TRBV7-3 and J usage is TRBJ2-6, with D possibly TRBD1 on 6 matching bases. Trimming pared 5 bases from V and 1 base from J, leaving 12 bases between. Per germline, CDR1 SGHTA and CDR2 FQGTGA. This CDR3 contains 16 residues. CDR3 region: CASSQNTGSGANVLTF. Written as DNA, the CDR3 is TGTGCCAGCAGCCAGAATACAGGGTCTGGGGCCAACGTCCTGACTTTC.

This clonotype was counted only a few times. The V gene is TRBV19, the J gene TRBJ2-5; D is possibly TRBD2 (5 bases). Trimming pared 1 base from V and 2 bases from J, leaving 14 bases between. The germline V gene encodes CDR1 LNHDA and CDR2 SQIVND (reference sequence). The CDR3 is 16 residues long. The CDR3 sequence is CASSIGELTLQETQYF. CDR3 DNA sequence: TGTGCCAGTAGTATAGGGGAGCTCACCCTACAAGAGACCCAGTACTTC.

V usage is TRBV2 and J usage is TRBJ2-2, with D perhaps TRBD1 (5 bases). Germline CDR1 reads SNHLY; CDR2 reads FYNNEI. Trimming pared 6 bases from V and 1 base from J, leaving 12 bases between. The CDR3 contains 15 residues. This CDR3 is CASRGVGQNTGELFF. The CDR3 DNA follows: TGTGCCAGCAGAGGGGTTGGCCAGAACACCGGGGAGCTGTTTTTT.

The sample holds many counts of this clonotype. Mismatch with germline at one junction end may stem from a read error. This chain joins TRBV14 and TRBJ1-3; no reliable D call. Germline V gene lookup returns CDR1 SGHDN and CDR2 FVKESK. The CDR3 spans 12 residues. The chain's CDR3 is CANSAGRSTIYF. The CDR3 coding sequence is TGTGCCAACAGCGCGGGGAGAAGCACCATATATTTT.

This chain joins TRBV20-1 and TRBJ2-7; D assignment may be TRBD1 or TRBD2 (5 bases each). Trimming stripped 6 bases from V and 4 bases from J, with 19 bases between. The CDR3 sequence is 14 residues long. Germline assignment: CDR1 DFQATT and CDR2 SNEGSKA (reference sequence). The CDR3 coding sequence is TGCAGTGCCGAGCGGACAAATGGAGATTACGAGCAGTACTTC. Translation: CSAERTNGDYEQYF.

At least ten counts were recorded for this clonotype. This chain joins TRBV20-1 and TRBJ1-1; a weak D match, TRBD1 (6 bases). The V end lost 6 bases, the J end lost 3 bases, and 11 bases lay between the germline ends. Germline CDR1 reads DFQATT; CDR2 reads SNEGSKA (reference sequence). The CDR3 consists of 12 residues. For the CDR3, the DNA is TGCAGTGCCGCATCAGGGGACACTGAAGCTTTCTTT. This codes for CSAASGDTEAFF.

The genes are TRBV7-9 and TRBJ1-2; D is unresolved. CDR1 and CDR2 (germline): SEHNR, FQNEAQ (reference sequence). Trimming removed 0 bases from V and 2 bases from J, with 13 bases in between. The CDR3 spans 16 residues. In DNA form, the CDR3 reads TGTGCCAGCAGCTTAGCGGACGGACCCTTGAACTATGGCTACACCTTC. Its protein product is CASSLADGPLNYGYTF.

J is TRBJ2-7 and V is TRBV6-1; D gene unclear. V was clipped by 8 bases and J by 2 bases, with 13 bases between them. Germline V gives CDR1 MNHNS, CDR2 SASEGT. The CDR3 totals 13 residues. This CDR3 reads CASSAPTAYEQYF. The CDR3 coding sequence is TGTGCCAGCTCTGCACCGACGGCCTACGAGCAGTACTTC.

Notes on this clonotype: This clone may be a read error of a much larger clone one base away. The CDR3: CASSQGTGFNTEAFF. The CDR3 region has the DNA TGTGCCAGCAGCCAGGGGACAGGGTTCAACACTGAAGCTTTCTTT. The chain couples TRBV2 to TRBJ1-1; 9 positions agree with TRBD1. The germline gives CDR1 SNHLY, CDR2 FYNNEI. The V and J ends lost 6 bases and 2 bases, in that order; junction bases with no gene match: 7. This CDR3 region has 15 residues.

J is TRBJ1-2 and V is TRBV6-5; maybe TRBD1 (6 bases). This CDR3 has 16 residues. Germline lookup yields CDR1 MNHEY and CDR2 SVGAGI. V was pared by 5 bases and J by 0 bases, with 16 bases between. The CDR3 DNA reads TGTGCCAGCAGTGTGGGGGGGCCTGGGTCTAACTATGGCTACACCTTC. Protein sequence: CASSVGGPGSNYGYTF.

The gene calls are TRBV2 and TRBJ2-2, with a tentative D call TRBD1 (5 bases). Trimming took off 5 bases at V and 6 bases at J, with 10 bases between the two ends. The CDR3 spans 13 residues. The germline V gene has CDR1 SNHLY and CDR2 FYNNEI. The CDR3 nucleotides read TGTGCCAGCAGTCAGGGTAGGGCCGGGGAGCTGTTTTTT. It specifies CASSQGRAGELFF.